The rows below give T cell receptor beta chains drawn from one sample of a study of cytomegalovirus exposure and HLA in healthy donors. TCRdb keeps only in-frame clones here, not all; method: immunoSEQ multiplex PCR. The sample lists about 150,000 clones, 75% occurring once. Sequenced sample: PBMCs. Receptors were obtained from a man younger than 35 in good health and CMV-seropositive. The CDR3 runs from the conserved cysteine through the conserved F or W. The D gene is left open where the match is weak.

J: TRBJ2-3
V: TRBV9
D: .
CDR3: CASSVGEATDTQYF
DNA: TGTGCCAGCAGCGTAGGGGAGGCCACAGATACGCAGTATTTT

J: TRBJ2-2
V: TRBV2
D: TRBD2
CDR3: CASSGGSGKAGELFF
DNA: TGTGCCAGCAGTGGAGGGAGCGGGAAGGCCGGGGAGCTGTTTTTT

J: TRBJ1-4
V: TRBV5-1
D: TRBD1
CDR3: CASSPGQGATNEKLFF
DNA: TGCGCCAGCAGCCCCGGACAGGGAGCAACTAATGAAAAACTGTTTTTT

J: TRBJ1-2
V: TRBV6-5
D: TRBD1
CDR3: CASRPGTGNYGYTF
DNA: TGTGCCAGCAGGCCCGGGACAGGGAACTATGGCTACACCTTC

J: TRBJ2-6
V: TRBV7-7
D: TRBD2
CDR3: CASSPGLAGVPSGANVLTF
DNA: TGTGCTAGCAGTCCTGGACTAGCGGGAGTGCCCTCTGGGGCCAACGTCCTGACTTTC

J: TRBJ2-7
V: TRBV28
D: .
CDR3: CASSFGEQYF
DNA: TGTGCCAGCAGTTTCGGGGAGCAGTACTTC

J: TRBJ1-1
V: TRBV7-6
D: TRBD1
CDR3: CASSHSGQGVAEAFF
DNA: TGTGCCAGCAGCCATAGTGGACAGGGAGTGGCTGAAGCTTTCTTT

J: TRBJ2-7
V: TRBV2
D: TRBD2
CDR3: CPSSENPGGSYEQYF
DNA: TGTCCCAGCAGTGAAAACCCGGGGGGGTCCTACGAGCAGTACTTC

J: TRBJ2-7
V: TRBV6-1
D: .
CDR3: CASSESPSAYEQYF
DNA: TGTGCCAGCAGTGAAAGTCCTTCGGCCTACGAGCAGTACTTC

J: TRBJ2-7
V: TRBV4-1
D: TRBD1
CDR3: CASSRQGTGGFYEQYF
DNA: TGCGCCAGCAGCCGACAAGGGACAGGCGGGTTCTACGAGCAGTACTTC

J: TRBJ2-7
V: TRBV7-8
D: TRBD2
CDR3: CASSRLAGSYEQYF
DNA: TGTGCCAGCAGCCGACTAGCGGGCTCCTACGAGCAGTACTTC

J: TRBJ1-5
V: TRBV2
D: .
CDR3: CASSESMGDGQPQHF
DNA: TGTGCCAGCAGTGAAAGTATGGGAGACGGTCAGCCCCAGCATTTT